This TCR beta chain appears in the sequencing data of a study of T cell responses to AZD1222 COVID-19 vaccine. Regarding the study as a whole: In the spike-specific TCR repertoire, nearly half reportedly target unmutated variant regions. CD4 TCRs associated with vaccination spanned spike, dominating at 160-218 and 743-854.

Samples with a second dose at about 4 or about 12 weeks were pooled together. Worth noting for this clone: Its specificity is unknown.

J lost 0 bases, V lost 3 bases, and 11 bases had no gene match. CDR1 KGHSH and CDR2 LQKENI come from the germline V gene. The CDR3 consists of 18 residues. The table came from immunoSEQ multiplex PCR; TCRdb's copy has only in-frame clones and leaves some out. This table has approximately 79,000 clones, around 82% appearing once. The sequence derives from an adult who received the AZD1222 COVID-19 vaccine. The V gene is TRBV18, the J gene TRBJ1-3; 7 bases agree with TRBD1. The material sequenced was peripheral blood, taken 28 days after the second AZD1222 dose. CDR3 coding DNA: TGTGCCAGCTCACCGAAAGGGGGCGACCCTAGCTCTGGAAACACCATATATTTT. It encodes CASSPKGGDPSSGNTIYF. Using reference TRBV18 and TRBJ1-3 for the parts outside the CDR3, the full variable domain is NAGVMQNPRHLVRRRGQEARLRCSPMKGHSHVYWYRQLPEEGLKFMVYLQKENIIDESGMPKERFSAEFPKEGPSILRIQQVVRGDSAAYFCASSPKGGDPSSGNTIYFGEGSWLTVV.